This T cell receptor beta chain was sequenced in a study of CD8 T cells in Susac syndrome. Trimming removed 0 bases from V and 2 bases from J, with 11 bases in between. Germline-derived CDR1 and CDR2 are LGHNA and YSLEER. CDR3 length equals 15 residues. RNA totalling about 0.5 to 1 ug underwent reverse transcription with random hexamers. TCRdb reprocessed the immunoSEQ multiplex PCR reads with MiXCR, giving one entry per CDR3 protein. The sample includes about 120,000 distinct CDR3 sequences, around 95% of them seen just once. The TCR comes from a human donor in good health. This chain connects TRBV4-3 to TRBJ2-7; TRBD2 might be the D (6 bases). The specimen was CD4+ T cells from PBMCs. The CDR3 bases are TGCGCCAGCAGCCAAGAATACGGGGGACCCTACGAGCAGTACTTC. Protein product: CASSQEYGGPYEQYF.